The 27 T cell receptor beta chains in this list originate from one sample, sequenced in a study of blood T cell repertoires in COVID-19. Sequenced by immunoSEQ multiplex PCR; TCRdb stores in-frame clones only, minus some. This table holds about 40,000 clones, around 82% found once. The sample taken for sequencing was peripheral blood. These receptors all stem from a woman in her 70s with acute or convalescent COVID-19.

The chain uses TRBV9 and TRBJ1-5; 8 bases line up with TRBD1. The germline gives CDR1 SGDLS, CDR2 YYNGEE. The CDR3 extends over 13 amino acids. Losses at the gene ends were 7 bases for V and 6 bases for J; bases not matched to a gene: 6. The CDR3 is CASGQGAGQPQHF. Here the CDR3 DNA reads TGTGCCAGCGGCCAGGGGGCCGGTCAGCCCCAGCATTTT.

The gene calls are TRBV18 and TRBJ1-6; tentatively, D is TRBD1 (5 bases). This CDR3 has 16 amino acids. Germline assignment: CDR1 KGHSH and CDR2 LQKENI. The V and J ends lost 2 bases and 5 bases respectively, with 13 bases between them. Here the CDR3 DNA reads TGTGCCAGCTCACCATTACGTGGACACGATAATTCACCCCTCCACTTT. Its translation: CASSPLRGHDNSPLHF.

CDR3 bases: TGTGCCAGCAGGCTTAGCGGGAGGCCCTACGAGCAGTACTTC. Its protein product is CASRLSGRPYEQYF. The J gene is TRBJ2-7, the V gene TRBV27, with 10 positions matching TRBD2. Germline CDR1 is MNHEY and CDR2 is SMNVEV (reference sequence). CDR3 size: 14 residues. The trim removed 6 bases at V and 2 bases at J, leaving 4 bases unmatched.

This chain links TRBV9 with TRBJ2-7; tentative D call: TRBD1 (5 bases). V shed 2 bases and J shed 6 bases, with 18 bases lying between them. The V gene's germline CDR1 is SGDLS and CDR2 YYNGEE. The CDR3 is 15 residues long. CDR3 sequence reads: CASSVGTGRTSEQYF. CDR3 nucleotides: TGTGCCAGCAGCGTTGGTACCGGACGGACATCCGAGCAGTACTTC.

Only a few counts were recorded for this clone. In DNA, the CDR3 is TGTGCCAGCAGTGAACTTCAGCGGCCCTACAATGAGCAGTTCTTC. Protein product: CASSELQRPYNEQFF. The gene calls are TRBV6-1 and TRBJ2-1; D may be TRBD2 (5 bases). The CDR3 sequence is 15 residues long. Per the germline V gene, CDR1 is MNHNS and CDR2 is SASEGT. V was trimmed by 2 bases and J by 2 bases, leaving 10 bases between them.

The chain carries TRBV18 and TRBJ1-1; D is uncertain. V shed 2 bases and J shed 0 bases, with 7 bases lying between them. There are 14 residues in the CDR3. The germline CDR1 and CDR2 sequences are KGHSH and LQKENI. This CDR3 reads CASSPFELNTEAFF. The CDR3 bases are TGTGCCAGCTCACCATTTGAGCTGAACACTGAAGCTTTCTTT.

CDR3: CASSEALAGGLDTQYF. CDR3 nucleotide sequence: TGTGCCAGCAGTGAAGCGCTAGCGGGAGGTCTAGATACGCAGTATTTT. The genes are TRBV2 and TRBJ2-3; 11 positions agree with TRBD2. Unmatched junction bases numbered 4, after V lost 0 bases and J lost 5 bases. The germline V gene encodes CDR1 SNHLY and CDR2 FYNNEI. This CDR3 spans 16 amino acids.

The chain carries TRBV18 and TRBJ1-5, with a possible D match to TRBD1 (5 bases). Trimming cost V 3 bases and J 7 bases, with 16 bases left between them. The CDR3 is 15 residues long. Germline assignment: CDR1 KGHSH and CDR2 LQKENI. DNA for the CDR3: TGTGCCAGCTCACCGGGGGGTCGGTCAGAACAGCCCCAGCATTTT. This encodes CASSPGGRSEQPQHF.

This clone has only one observation. The chain joins TRBV11-3 to TRBJ2-3; 8 bases match TRBD1. After removal of 1 base from V and 4 bases from J, the junction contained 7 bases not matched to a gene. The CDR3 is 16 amino acids. Per germline, CDR1 SGHNT and CDR2 YENEEA. DNA of the CDR3: TGTGCCAGCAGCTTAGGGGAGACAGGGGATTCAGATACGCAGTATTTT. The encoded protein is CASSLGETGDSDTQYF.

J is TRBJ2-7 and V is TRBV15, with D tentatively TRBD1 (6 bases). CDR1 is LNHNV, CDR2 YYDKDF, per germline (reference sequence). The V end lost 2 bases, the J end lost 3 bases, and 8 bases lay between the germline ends. The CDR3 length is 13 residues. The DNA for the CDR3 is TGTGCCACCAGCAGACGGGACAACTACGAGCAGTACTTC. Translation: CATSRRDNYEQYF.

CDR3 nucleotide sequence: TGTGCCAGCAGCGTAGGTGGGGAGAGGAGCTCTGGAAACACCATATATTTT. As protein: CASSVGGERSSGNTIYF. This chain links TRBV9 with TRBJ1-3, with D uncertain. Germline CDR1 and CDR2: SGDLS and YYNGEE. The V end was cut by 0 bases, the J end by 0 bases, with 13 bases between. The CDR3 totals 17 residues.

The genes are TRBV24-1 and TRBJ1-5, with 7 bases that match TRBD1. Germline trimming cut 4 bases from V and 0 bases from J; bases unmatched to any gene: 5. CDR3 length equals 16 residues. Germline values: CDR1 KGHDR, CDR2 SFDVKD. CDR3 DNA sequence: TGTGCCACCAGTGACTCCAACAGGGGTAGCAATCAGCCCCAGCATTTT. It specifies CATSDSNRGSNQPQHF.

V and J are TRBV24-1 and TRBJ2-1, with D tentatively TRBD1 (5 bases). This CDR3 contains 14 residues. Trimming took off 3 bases at V and 5 bases at J, with 10 bases between the two ends. Germline lookup yields CDR1 KGHDR and CDR2 SFDVKD. The CDR3 DNA reads as TGTGCCACCAGTGATCTCATAGGGGACAATGAGCAGTTCTTC. Amino acid sequence: CATSDLIGDNEQFF.

This chain uses TRBV10-3 with TRBJ2-1; 7 bases align to TRBD1. Losses at the gene ends were 8 bases for V and 5 bases for J; bases not matched to a gene: 9. Germline values: CDR1 ENHRY, CDR2 SYGVKD. The CDR3 covers 14 residues. The CDR3 DNA follows: TGTGCCATCGATCCGGGACAGCCTAACAATGAGCAGTTCTTC. This codes for CAIDPGQPNNEQFF.

The chain links TRBV5-1 to TRBJ1-6; a weak D match, TRBD1 (6 bases). The ends were cut back, 2 bases at V and 10 bases at J, with 16 bases in the middle. The CDR3 length is 15 residues. Per the germline V gene, CDR1 is SGHRS and CDR2 is YFSETQ. Here the CDR3 reads CASSLQGRIGSPLHF. The CDR3, as DNA: TGCGCCAGCAGCTTACAGGGCCGGATAGGGTCACCCCTCCACTTT.

The DNA of the CDR3 is TGCGCCAGCAGCATTGGACTAGTCGCCGGGGAGCTGTTTTTT. Protein product: CASSIGLVAGELFF. This sequence joins TRBV5-1 and TRBJ2-2; TRBD2 aligns across 7 bases. The CDR3 has 14 residues. Germline trimming cut 4 bases from V and 6 bases from J; bases unmatched to any gene: 6. From germline, CDR1 is SGHRS and CDR2 YFSETQ.

The CDR3 DNA reads as TGCGCCAGCAGCCAGGGTCCTATAGCTAGCGGGAGGGACACAGATACGCAGTATTTT. Its protein product is CASSQGPIASGRDTDTQYF. The chain joins TRBV4-3 to TRBJ2-3; 12 bases match TRBD2. The V gene end was trimmed by 3 bases and the J gene end by 2 bases; junction bases not matched to a gene: 12. Germline CDR1 and CDR2: LGHNA and YSLEER. The CDR3 has 19 residues.

The chain couples TRBV6-5 to TRBJ2-1; no clear D. The CDR3 spans 12 residues. Trimming cost V 6 bases and J 9 bases, with 12 bases left between them. Germline CDR1 MNHEY, CDR2 SVGAGI. The CDR3 bases are TGTGCCAGCAGGGGCCTAACGGCTGAGCAGTTCTTC. Amino acids: CASRGLTAEQFF.

Comment on this clone: One junction end does not reproduce the germline sequence, and a read error may be involved. The chain combines TRBV5-1 with TRBJ2-5; 10 nucleotides align to TRBD2. CDR1 is SGHRS, CDR2 YFSETQ, per germline. The CDR3 consists of 15 residues. The CDR3: CASSLGLAGAPTLNF. The CDR3 nucleotides are TGCGCCAGCAGCTTGGGTCTAGCGGGAGCCCCGACACTTAACTTC.

J is TRBJ1-3 and V is TRBV10-3, with D unclear. Germline V gene sequence: CDR1 ENHRY, CDR2 SYGVKD. The CDR3 sequence is 15 residues long. V lost 6 bases and J lost 0, with 12 bases in between. CDR3 sequence: CAIRNYSSSGNTIYF. CDR3 nucleotides: TGTGCCATCAGAAACTACTCTAGCTCTGGAAACACCATATATTTT.

This clone was counted once. The chain has TRBV19 and TRBJ2-7; 7 bases line up with TRBD1. Trimming at V came to 4 bases and at J to 2 bases, leaving 5 bases not matched to a gene. CDR3 length equals 14 residues. CDR1 and CDR2 (germline): LNHDA, SQIVND (reference sequence). CDR3 in DNA: TGTGCCAGTAGTACGACAGGGATTCCCTACGAGCAGTACTTC. Protein: CASSTTGIPYEQYF.

The chain has TRBV12-3 or TRBV12-4 and TRBJ1-2, with D possibly matching TRBD1 (6 bases). The V gene lost 7 bases and the J gene lost 7 bases, with 16 bases spanning the gap. CDR3 size: 13 residues. CDR3 amino acids: CASIIQGVGGYTF. The DNA of the CDR3 is TGTGCCAGCATCATACAGGGAGTCGGTGGCTACACCTTC.

This chain uses TRBV7-2 with TRBJ2-7, with TRBD2 identical over 7 bases. Germline assignment: CDR1 SGHTA and CDR2 FQGNSA. CDR3 length: 13 amino acids. V was pared by 5 bases and J by 7 bases, with 8 bases of the junction left unmatched. The CDR3 protein is CASSPGGVVEQYF. The CDR3 nucleotides read TGTGCCAGCAGCCCGGGGGGTGTCGTTGAGCAGTACTTC. Filled out from reference TRBV7-2 and TRBJ2-7, the complete variable domain reads GAGVSQSPSNKVTEKGKDVELRCDPISGHTALYWYRQSLGQGLEFLIYFQGNSAPDKSGLPSDRFSAERTGGSVSTLTIQRTQQEDSAVYLCASSPGGVVEQYFGPGTRLTVT.

This chain joins TRBV28 and TRBJ2-7, with D maybe TRBD2 (5 bases). V was clipped by 5 bases and J by 5 bases, with 10 bases between them. Germline CDR1 and CDR2: MDHEN and SYDVKM. The CDR3 runs to 12 residues. CDR3: CASSIGVNEQYF. The CDR3 region has the DNA TGTGCCAGCAGTATCGGGGTGAACGAGCAGTACTTC.

This rearrangement joins TRBV14 to TRBJ2-1, with 12 bases that match TRBD2. The ends lost 4 bases at V and 4 bases at J; junction bases unmatched: 2. This CDR3 comprises 15 residues. Germline V gives CDR1 SGHDN, CDR2 FVKESK. CDR3 in amino acids: CASSPSGRAYNEQFF. In nucleotides, the CDR3 is TGTGCCAGCAGCCCTAGCGGGAGGGCGTACAATGAGCAGTTCTTC.

This rearrangement joins TRBV7-3 to TRBJ2-2, with TRBD2 identical over 7 bases. With V trimmed by 5 bases and J by 2 bases, 8 bases remained unmatched. CDR1 is SGHTA and CDR2 is FQGTGA in the germline V gene. This CDR3 comprises 16 residues. This chain's CDR3 is CASSPGGGPNTGELFF. The CDR3, as DNA: TGTGCCAGCAGCCCCGGGGGAGGGCCCAACACCGGGGAGCTGTTTTTT. Supplemented by reference TRBV7-3 and TRBJ2-2, the full variable domain reads GAGVSQTPSNKVTEKGKYVELRCDPISGHTALYWYRQSLGQGPEFLIYFQGTGAADDSGLPNDRFFAVRPEGSVSTLKIQRTERGDSAVYLCASSPGGGPNTGELFFGEGSRLTVL.

The chain uses TRBV9 and TRBJ2-1; 8 bases map to TRBD2. This CDR3 is built from 15 residues. J was trimmed by 5 bases and V by 4 bases; bases with no gene match: 8. Per the germline V gene, CDR1 is SGDLS and CDR2 is YYNGEE. The CDR3 region is CASSSSGTVHNEQFF. Here the CDR3 DNA reads TGTGCCAGCAGCAGTAGCGGGACGGTCCACAATGAGCAGTTCTTC. Using reference TRBV9 and TRBJ2-1 for the parts outside the CDR3, the full variable domain is DSGVTQTPKHLITATGQRVTLRCSPRSGDLSVYWYQQSLDQGLQFLIQYYNGEERAKGNILERFSAQQFPDLHSELNLSSLELGDSALYFCASSSSGTVHNEQFFGPGTRLTVL.